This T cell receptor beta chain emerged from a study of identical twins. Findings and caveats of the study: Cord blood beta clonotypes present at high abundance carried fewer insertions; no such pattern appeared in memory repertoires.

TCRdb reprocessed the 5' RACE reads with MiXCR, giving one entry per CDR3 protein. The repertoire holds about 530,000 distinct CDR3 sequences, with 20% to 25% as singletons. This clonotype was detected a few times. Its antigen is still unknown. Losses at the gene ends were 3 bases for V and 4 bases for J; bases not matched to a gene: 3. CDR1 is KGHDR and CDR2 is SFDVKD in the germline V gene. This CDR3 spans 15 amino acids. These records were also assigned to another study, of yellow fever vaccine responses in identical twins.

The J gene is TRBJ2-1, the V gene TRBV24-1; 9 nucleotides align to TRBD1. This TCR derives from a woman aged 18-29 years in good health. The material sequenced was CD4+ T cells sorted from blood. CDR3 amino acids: CATSDRDRAYNEQFF. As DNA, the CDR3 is TGTGCCACCAGTGATCGGGACAGGGCATACAATGAGCAGTTCTTC.